A selection of T cell receptor beta chains follows, all from one sample in a study of blood T cell repertoires in COVID-19. The assay was immunoSEQ multiplex PCR, and TCRdb's table has in-frame clones only and misses some. Of approximately 280,000 clones listed, approximately 85% were seen once; the top ten hold roughly 11%. The specimen sequenced was peripheral blood. These receptors all stem from a woman aged 70-85 years with acute or convalescent COVID-19. Both conserved end residues are part of each CDR3. Expanded clones are given a class, and other clones once, few, many or no size at all.

few,TRBV10-3,TRBJ2-2,CAISESPEYPKELFF
NA,TRBV6-5,TRBJ2-5,CASSRTGRQETQYF
NA,TRBV2,TRBJ1-1,CASSVQGWSTEAFF
NA,TRBV5-1,TRBJ1-5,CAPIIRDSLNQPQHF
NA,TRBV3-1/TRBV3-2,TRBJ1-1,CASSQATARLNTEAFF
NA,TRBV6-2/TRBV6-3,TRBJ1-4,CASSSKRTTNEKLFF
NA,TRBV19,TRBJ1-6,CASSARGNSPLHF
NA,TRBV3-1/TRBV3-2,TRBJ1-1,CASSQAGQNTEAFF
NA,TRBV9,TRBJ2-1,CASSADRSSYNEQFF
NA,TRBV2,TRBJ2-3,CASGSTSGRTDTQYF
NA,TRBV5-4,TRBJ1-2,CASIPAPQSYGYTF
NA,TRBV2,TRBJ1-6,CASSEGGTGNSPLHF
NA,TRBV15,TRBJ1-1,CATSRAYGNTEAFF
NA,TRBV7-2,TRBJ1-6,CASSLRRTVNSPLHF
NA,TRBV29-1,TRBJ2-1,CSVRLAANEQFF
NA,TRBV5-4,TRBJ1-3,CASSLAMDRGRTGNTIYF
once,TRBV11-2,TRBJ2-3,CASSSGLAGASTDTQYF
NA,TRBV5-6,TRBJ1-3,CASYEQGAGNTIYF
NA,TRBV5-4,TRBJ2-7,CASSLDKGPYEQYF
NA,TRBV27,TRBJ1-2,CASSRWGDYGYTF
NA,TRBV5-4,TRBJ2-5,CASTEDGLAEETQYF
NA,TRBV5-1,TRBJ1-1,CASRANTEAFF
NA,TRBV9,TRBJ2-1,CASSVGTSPNEQFF
NA,TRBV2,TRBJ2-3,CASSERTRGSGDTQYF
NA,TRBV29-1,TRBJ1-1,CSVVNRGRFTEAFF
NA,TRBV6-5,TRBJ2-5,CASSYGGDNWKTQYF
NA,TRBV5-1,TRBJ2-3,CASSLGQGGPDTQYF
NA,TRBV2,TRBJ1-4,CASSDWDINEKLFF
NA,TRBV11-3,TRBJ2-2,CASSSYRGTGELFF
NA,TRBV30,TRBJ1-5,CAWSPRQTSNQPQHF
NA,TRBV3-1/TRBV3-2,TRBJ2-7,CASSPGSYEQYF
once,TRBV11-2,TRBJ2-5,CASSLGLAAETQYF
NA,TRBV3-1/TRBV3-2,TRBJ1-1,CASTEQASNTEAFF
NA,TRBV7-9,TRBJ1-1,CASSPLGSYTEAFF
NA,TRBV19,TRBJ2-7,CASSIDPRGTYEQYF
NA,TRBV5-1,TRBJ2-7,CASSLSGGTPYEQYF
few,TRBV6-5,TRBJ1-2,CASGGLDYGYTF
NA,TRBV18,TRBJ2-7,CASSPSWAGQGAYEQYF
NA,TRBV15,TRBJ2-7,CATSPRAFIKGLSYEQYF
NA,TRBV27,TRBJ1-2,CASSSRTGSNYGYTF
NA,TRBV18,TRBJ1-1,CASSPRALEAFF
few,TRBV3-1/TRBV3-2,TRBJ1-1,CASSRRERATEAFF
NA,TRBV6-1,TRBJ2-7,CASSEVSRTYEQYF
NA,TRBV19,TRBJ2-1,CASRTGGNNEQFF